This T cell receptor beta chain was retrieved from a study of PD-L1 blockade in urothelial cancer. Background on the study: A median blood sample held approximately 150,000 T cells and tens of thousands of unique TCRs. General study findings and limits: Below-median pretreatment blood TCR clonality was a predictor of better survival.

A note on this clone: The antigen remains unidentified.

The length of the CDR3 is 15 residues. Looked up from germline, CDR1 is ENHRY and CDR2 is SYGVKD. The junction had 3 bases not matched to a gene; V was cut back by 4 bases and J by 5 bases. The protocol was immunoSEQ multiplex PCR, while the TCRdb copy is restricted to in-frame clones and leaves out a portion. The sample lists around 100,000 clones; around 82% were seen once. This receptor was taken from a man between 45 and 60 years old with urothelial cancer. Sequences were derived from PBMCs, sampled around atezolizumab (anti-PD-L1) treatment. The chain carries TRBV10-3 and TRBJ1-6; 9 nucleotides agree with TRBD1. The CDR3, as DNA: TGTGCCATCAGTGCCGGGGACAGGGATAATTCACCCCTCCACTTT. Residues: CAISAGDRDNSPLHF.